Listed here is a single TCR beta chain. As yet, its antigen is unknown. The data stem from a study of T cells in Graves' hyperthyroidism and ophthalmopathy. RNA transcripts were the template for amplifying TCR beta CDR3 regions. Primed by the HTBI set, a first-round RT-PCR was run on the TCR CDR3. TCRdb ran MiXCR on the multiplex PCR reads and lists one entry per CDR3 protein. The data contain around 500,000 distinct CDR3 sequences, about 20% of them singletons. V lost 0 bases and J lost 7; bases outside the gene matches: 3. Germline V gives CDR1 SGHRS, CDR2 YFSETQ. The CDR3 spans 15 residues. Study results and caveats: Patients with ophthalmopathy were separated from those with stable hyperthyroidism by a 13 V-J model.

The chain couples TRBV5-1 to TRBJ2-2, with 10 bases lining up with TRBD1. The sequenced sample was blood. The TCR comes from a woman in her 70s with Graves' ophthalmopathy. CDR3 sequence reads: CASSLGTGGIGELFF. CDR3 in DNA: TGCGCCAGCAGCTTGGGGACAGGGGGTATCGGGGAGCTGTTTTTT.